The 20 T cell receptor beta chains reported below all come from one sample, sequenced in a study of Ad26.COV2.S vaccination and SARS-CoV-2 variants. Treatment described: some 20 received Ad26.COV2.S at low or high dose, single or two shots; about 5 received placebo; per-sample allocation not given. Sampling was done on day 63 after the first vaccine or placebo injection. Profiled with immunoSEQ multiplex PCR; TCRdb holds only in-frame clones, not every one. The table has 350,000 to 500,000 clones, roughly 88% seen once; the top ten hold approximately 4.5%. Material: peripheral blood, obtained in a trial of Ad26.COV2.S vaccine versus placebo. The receptors stem from a person aged 18-60 years who received the Ad26.COV2.S COVID-19 vaccine or a placebo.

This clone was detected once. This chain joins TRBV28 and TRBJ2-4, with D possibly matching TRBD1 (6 bases). The V and J ends lost 6 bases and 4 bases respectively, with 16 bases between them. Looked up from germline, CDR1 is MDHEN and CDR2 is SYDVKM. The CDR3 sequence is 15 residues long. DNA for the CDR3: TGTGCCAGCAGCTCCCAACAGGGACCAAAAAACATTCAGTACTTC. Its protein product is CASSSQQGPKNIQYF.

The rearrangement links TRBV11-1 to TRBJ2-1, with a possible D match to TRBD2 (6 bases). Germline V lookup: CDR1 SGHAT, CDR2 FQDESV (reference sequence). V lost 1 base, J lost 5 bases, and 12 bases lay in between. The CDR3 has 15 amino acids. The CDR3 nucleotides are TGTGCCAGCAGCTTAGAAGGGACTTCCGACAATGAGCAGTTCTTC. Protein: CASSLEGTSDNEQFF.

The chain carries TRBV18 and TRBJ2-6; 11 bases match TRBD1. J gave up 1 base and V 1 base, and 6 bases lay outside the gene matches. CDR1 KGHSH and CDR2 LQKENI come from the germline V gene. The CDR3 is 19 amino acids. The CDR3 DNA reads as TGTGCCAGCTCACCACTAAGGACAGGGGGCGCTTCTGGGGCCAACGTCCTGACTTTC. Translating it yields CASSPLRTGGASGANVLTF.

This rearrangement joins TRBV2 to TRBJ1-2; the match to TRBD1 covers 9 bases. V was pared by 2 bases and J by 7 bases, with 5 bases of the junction left unmatched. This CDR3 comprises 14 residues. CDR1 and CDR2 (germline): SNHLY, FYNNEI. The chain's CDR3 is CASSETGQGFGYTF. CDR3 DNA: TGTGCCAGCAGTGAAACCGGACAGGGGTTTGGCTACACCTTC.

The CDR3 nucleotides are TGTGCCAGCAGTTTGCCAGGGGGGGGAGACGAGCAGTACTTC. Translating it yields CASSLPGGGDEQYF. The rearrangement links TRBV28 to TRBJ2-7, with D perhaps being TRBD1 or TRBD2 (7 bases each). Germline CDR1 reads MDHEN; CDR2 reads SYDVKM. The CDR3 length is 14 residues. Trimming removed 3 bases from V and 5 bases from J, with 14 bases in between. The whole variable domain, filled in from reference TRBV28 and TRBJ2-7, reads DVKVTQSSRYLVKRTGEKVFLECVQDMDHENMFWYRQDPGLGLRLIYFSYDVKMKEKGDIPEGYSVSREKKERFSLILESASTNQTSMYLCASSLPGGGDEQYFGPGTRLTVT.

The V gene is TRBV11-3, the J gene TRBJ2-2; 7 bases are shared with TRBD1. The V segment lost 4 bases and the J segment 3 bases; nucleotides outside the gene matches: 8. Germline CDR1 reads SGHNT; CDR2 reads YENEEA. The CDR3 has 16 amino acids. CDR3 nucleotide sequence: TGTGCCAGCAGCTCACGACAGGGTGGGGACACCGGGGAGCTGTTTTTT. Its translation: CASSSRQGGDTGELFF.

The V and J genes are TRBV19 and TRBJ1-2, with D perhaps matching TRBD1 (5 bases). This CDR3 region has 15 residues. The germline CDR1 and CDR2 sequences are LNHDA and SQIVND (reference sequence). Trimming shortened V by 2 bases and J by 6 bases, and 16 bases separated the two germline ends. CDR3 in DNA: TGTGCCAGTAGTATAAGAGAACGACAGACGAATGGCTACACCTTC. This translates into CASSIRERQTNGYTF.

The chain combines TRBV29-1 with TRBJ1-5; TRBD1 is a possible D gene (5 bases). Germline V lookup: CDR1 SQVTM, CDR2 ANQGSEA. The V end was cut by 4 bases, the J end by 4 bases, with 23 bases between. This CDR3 is 17 amino acids long. DNA for the CDR3: TGCAGCGTTGTCCTCACGGCAGGGTCAGGGTTGAATCAGCCCCAGCATTTT. It codes for CSVVLTAGSGLNQPQHF.

The CDR3 is CASKRPDSNQPQHF. The CDR3 nucleotides read TGTGCCAGCAAGAGACCAGATAGCAATCAGCCCCAGCATTTT. The chain recombines TRBV2 with TRBJ1-5; D unclear. V was clipped by 7 bases and J by 0 bases, with 10 bases between them. The germline V gene has CDR1 SNHLY and CDR2 FYNNEI. The CDR3 is 14 residues long.

The rearrangement joins TRBV28 to TRBJ2-1; 7 nucleotides agree with TRBD2. V trimming: 7 bases; J trimming: 0 bases; junction bases outside the gene matches: 15. The CDR3 is 18 amino acids. CDR1 is MDHEN, CDR2 SYDVKM, per germline. The CDR3 reads CASNNPLAGDFSYNEQFF. CDR3 DNA sequence: TGTGCCAGCAATAACCCACTGGCGGGAGACTTCTCCTACAATGAGCAGTTCTTC. Variable domain in full (rest from reference TRBV28 and TRBJ2-1): DVKVTQSSRYLVKRTGEKVFLECVQDMDHENMFWYRQDPGLGLRLIYFSYDVKMKEKGDIPEGYSVSREKKERFSLILESASTNQTSMYLCASNNPLAGDFSYNEQFFGPGTRLTVL.

This clone was detected only once. CDR3 residues: CASSQGKEADTQYF. CDR3 nucleotide sequence: TGCGCCAGCAGCCAGGGCAAGGAGGCAGATACGCAGTATTTT. The chain recombines TRBV5-1 with TRBJ2-3; D possibly uses TRBD1 or TRBD2 (5 bases each). The germline CDR1 and CDR2 sequences are SGHRS and YFSETQ. The CDR3 consists of 14 residues. Trimming took off 4 bases at V and 4 bases at J, with 13 bases between the two ends.

V is TRBV10-1 and J is TRBJ2-6; 10 positions match TRBD1. CDR3 size: 21 residues. Germline values: CDR1 WNHNN, CDR2 SYGVQD (reference sequence). Germline trimming cut 0 bases from V and 3 bases from J; bases unmatched to any gene: 14. The CDR3 reads CASSESVLPGQGLNGANVLTF. The CDR3 DNA is TGCGCCAGCAGTGAGTCCGTTTTGCCGGGACAGGGGCTAAATGGGGCCAACGTCCTGACTTTC.

This clone turned up a few times. The chain links TRBV7-2 to TRBJ2-7; D gene unclear. The CDR3 is 13 amino acids. Trimming shortened V by 1 base and J by 3 bases, and 7 bases separated the two germline ends. Germline V gene data show CDR1 as SGHTA and CDR2 as FQGNSA. CDR3 in DNA: TGTGCCAGCAGCTTAGTTCACAGCTACGAGCAGTACTTC. It translates to CASSLVHSYEQYF. Using reference TRBV7-2 and TRBJ2-7 for the parts outside the CDR3, the full variable domain is GAGVSQSPSNKVTEKGKDVELRCDPISGHTALYWYRQSLGQGLEFLIYFQGNSAPDKSGLPSDRFSAERTGGSVSTLTIQRTQQEDSAVYLCASSLVHSYEQYFGPGTRLTVT.

V usage is TRBV13 and J usage is TRBJ2-2, with no clear D. V lost 3 bases, J lost 5 bases, and 7 bases lay in between. Germline V CDR1 and CDR2: PRHDT, FYEKMQ (reference sequence). The CDR3 covers 13 residues. The CDR3 is CASSFRRTGELFF. For the CDR3, the DNA is TGTGCCAGCAGCTTTAGAAGGACCGGGGAGCTGTTTTTT.

The chain employs TRBV19 and TRBJ2-1, with TRBD2 matching over 11 bases. V shed 4 bases and J 6 bases; nucleotides not matched to a gene: 14. Germline V gene sequence: CDR1 LNHDA, CDR2 SQIVND (reference sequence). The CDR3 has 18 residues. CDR3 nucleotide sequence: TGTGCCAGTAGTAAGTGGGCAGACACTAGCGGGAGTATCAATGAGCAGTTCTTC. Its protein product is CASSKWADTSGSINEQFF.

The rearrangement joins TRBV29-1 to TRBJ2-7; D is unclear. Trimming stripped 3 bases from V and 3 bases from J, with 18 bases between. This CDR3 comprises 15 residues. Germline V gene lookup returns CDR1 SQVTM and CDR2 ANQGSEA. CDR3 nucleotides: TGCAGCGTTGAGCCCCCCCCCAAAGGATACTACGAGCAGTACTTC. It encodes CSVEPPPKGYYEQYF.

The J gene is TRBJ2-3, the V gene TRBV19, with a tentative D call TRBD1 (7 bases). The CDR3 is made up of 14 amino acids. The germline V gene has CDR1 LNHDA and CDR2 SQIVND (reference sequence). Trimming removed 1 base at V and 6 bases at J, with 11 bases between. The DNA for the CDR3 is TGTGCCAGTAGTATAGGGGCAGGGGGGGATACGCAGTATTTT. It is translated as CASSIGAGGDTQYF.

Here the CDR3 reads CASSNGGLYEKLFF. As DNA, the CDR3 is TGTGCCAGCTCCAATGGGGGCCTCTATGAAAAACTGTTTTTT. The gene calls are TRBV28 and TRBJ1-4; weak D call: TRBD1 (6 bases). Germline V gene lookup returns CDR1 MDHEN and CDR2 SYDVKM. V lost 8 bases and J 6 bases, leaving 16 bases between the germline ends. This CDR3 spans 14 amino acids. Filled out from reference TRBV28 and TRBJ1-4, the complete variable domain reads DVKVTQSSRYLVKRTGEKVFLECVQDMDHENMFWYRQDPGLGLRLIYFSYDVKMKEKGDIPEGYSVSREKKERFSLILESASTNQTSMYLCASSNGGLYEKLFFGSGTQLSVL.

The chain links TRBV7-9 to TRBJ2-7, with 8 nucleotides matching TRBD2. V gave up 7 bases and J gave up 1 base; unmatched junction bases: 6. CDR1 is SEHNR, CDR2 FQNEAQ, per germline (reference sequence). CDR3 length: 14 amino acids. The CDR3 DNA sequence: TGTGCCAGCACACCCGCGGGAGGATCCTACGAGCAGTACTTC. Translation: CASTPAGGSYEQYF.

V usage is TRBV4-1 and J usage is TRBJ2-7; TRBD2 aligns across 8 bases. Trimming removed 2 bases from V and 2 bases from J; junction bases left unmatched: 5. From germline, CDR1 is MGHRA and CDR2 YSYEKL. The CDR3 is 15 residues long. The CDR3 sequence is CASSQLLAGTYEQYF. The CDR3 DNA reads as TGCGCCAGCAGCCAACTGCTAGCGGGCACCTACGAGCAGTACTTC.